The clone carrying this TCR beta chain was seen ten or more times. The antigen is undetermined. One end of the junction is discordant with germline, which a read error may explain. The CDR3 sequence is 13 residues long. CDR1 and CDR2 (germline): GTSNPN, SVGIG (reference sequence). Specified time point: newly diagnosed GD, antithyroid drugs for less than 3 months. After RNA was extracted from PBMCs, the TCR library was made from it. This specimen belongs to a study of regulatory T cells in long-lasting Graves disease. Arm-PCR of CDR3 regions and iRepertoire HTBI primers were used to build TCR beta libraries. In the authors' methods: The study identified 55 to 80 TRBV and about 14 TRBJ segments across samples. TCRdb used MiXCR to reprocess the multiplex PCR reads, holding one entry per CDR3 protein. For this entry, the V and J calls and clone size follow TCRdb and not the study's own pipeline. The sample has 350,000 to 550,000 distinct CDR3 sequences, about a sixth seen once.

Findings and limits, study-wide: Persistent patients shared more public clonotypes (2,741) than newly diagnosed patients (roughly 960).

The same sample was also used in a study of T cells in Graves' hyperthyroidism and ophthalmopathy. That paper adds: Recently diagnosed hyperthyroidism of less than 2 months' duration affected patients aged 18 to 65.

V and J are TRBV30 and TRBJ2-7, with 8 bases matching TRBD1. The sequence came from a woman in her late teens or twenties with Graves disease. The input for sequencing was peripheral blood mononuclear cells (PBMCs), taken at new diagnosis, from a patient treated with antithyroid drugs. Here the CDR3 reads CAWSEGWTADRDF. CDR3 bases: TGTGCCTGGAGTGAAGGTTGGACAGCGGACAGGGACTTC.